A single sample is the source of the 13 T cell receptor beta chains below, sequenced in a study of blood T cell repertoires in COVID-19. TCRdb's copy holds only in-frame clones and misses some; the assay was immunoSEQ multiplex PCR. The sample lists 50,000 to 70,000 clones, around 87% occurring once. Sequenced: peripheral blood. These receptors were taken from a man aged 55 to 70 with active or convalescent COVID-19.

The chain combines TRBV18 with TRBJ2-3, with no clear D. Trimming took 4 bases from V and 2 from J, leaving 7 bases between them. The germline V gene has CDR1 KGHSH and CDR2 LQKENI. The CDR3 is 13 amino acids. The CDR3 is CASSQLITDTQYF. The CDR3 bases are TGTGCCAGCTCACAACTCATCACAGATACGCAGTATTTT.

The sample holds one count of this clone. The V and J genes are TRBV21-1 and TRBJ2-1; TRBD2, the table's D call, lacks a check against the DNA. TRBV21-1 is flagged as a pseudogene. The CDR3 length is 15 residues. The CDR3 nucleotides are TGTGCCAGCAGCTTTCACCGGAGCCACAACAATGAGCAGTTCTTC. Its protein is CASSFHRSHNNEQFF.

V and J are TRBV5-5 and TRBJ1-5, with D possibly matching TRBD1 (5 bases). Germline V gene lookup returns CDR1 SGHKS and CDR2 YYEKEE (reference sequence). The CDR3 length is 14 residues. The germline V and J ends were trimmed by 0 bases and 7 bases, with 11 bases remaining between them. The DNA of the CDR3 is TGTGCCAGCAGCTTGGCCCCCCGGGGGCAGCCCCAGCATTTT. Its protein product is CASSLAPRGQPQHF.

This rearrangement joins TRBV7-6 to TRBJ1-1, with TRBD1 identical over 11 bases. This CDR3 has 17 amino acids. In germline, CDR1 is SGHVS, CDR2 FNYEAQ. Unmatched junction bases numbered 10, after V lost 1 base and J lost 6 bases. The CDR3 sequence: CASSLGDRGLGSPEAFF. CDR3 DNA: TGTGCCAGCAGCTTAGGGGACAGGGGGTTGGGGTCCCCTGAAGCTTTCTTT.

The J gene is TRBJ2-5, the V gene TRBV28; maybe TRBD1 (6 bases). The germline V gene encodes CDR1 MDHEN and CDR2 SYDVKM. The CDR3 runs to 12 residues. V was cut by 5 bases and J by 5 bases, with 9 bases left in between. CDR3 loop: CASSGGWETQYF. The DNA of the CDR3 is TGTGCCAGCAGTGGGGGCTGGGAGACCCAGTACTTC.

The chain has TRBV30 and TRBJ2-7; 11 bases fit TRBD1. The CDR3 contains 15 residues. Losses at the gene ends were 3 bases for V and 13 bases for J; bases not matched to a gene: 17. Germline V gene sequence: CDR1 GTSNPN, CDR2 SVGIG (reference sequence). The CDR3 sequence: CAWSRTGTGGALYYF. The CDR3 bases are TGTGCCTGGAGCCGAACCGGGACAGGGGGGGCCTTGTACTACTTC.

V and J are TRBV5-1 and TRBJ1-3; 9 nucleotides match TRBD1. The CDR3 totals 15 residues. Trimming at V came to 2 bases and at J to 8 bases, leaving 8 bases not matched to a gene. Germline V gene data show CDR1 as SGHRS and CDR2 as YFSETQ. The CDR3 protein is CASSLTMGQGDTIYF. The CDR3 DNA reads as TGCGCCAGCAGCTTAACGATGGGACAGGGAGACACCATATATTTT.

The V gene is TRBV5-6, the J gene TRBJ2-7, with TRBD1 matching 7 bases. V dropped 2 bases and J dropped 0; count of bases not matched to a gene: 14. This CDR3 contains 18 residues. The V gene's germline CDR1 is SGHDT and CDR2 YYEEEE. Written as DNA, the CDR3 is TGTGCCAGCAGCTTTTTGGCAGGGGGTGAGTCGAGCTCCTACGAGCAGTACTTC. It specifies CASSFLAGGESSSYEQYF.

The CDR3 is CASSYDFYNEQFF. Here the CDR3 DNA reads TGTGCCAGCAGTTACGACTTCTACAATGAGCAGTTCTTC. This sequence joins TRBV6-5 and TRBJ2-1; D ambiguous. The germline gives CDR1 MNHEY, CDR2 SVGAGI. The length of the CDR3 is 13 residues. The V end was cut by 2 bases, the J end by 3 bases, with 5 bases between.

The gene calls are TRBV5-4 and TRBJ2-1; a weak D match, TRBD2 (6 bases). Per germline, CDR1 SGHNT and CDR2 YYREEE (reference sequence). The germline V and J ends were trimmed by 7 bases and 0 bases, with 11 bases remaining between them. The CDR3 spans 14 residues. In nucleotides, the CDR3 is TGTGCCAGCCAAACTAGCAGCTCCTACAATGAGCAGTTCTTC. Translating gives CASQTSSSYNEQFF.

V gene TRBV3-1 (or the pseudogene TRBV3-2) combines with J gene TRBJ2-3; D gene ambiguous. Germline lookup yields CDR1 LGHDT and CDR2 YNNKEL (reference sequence). The CDR3 covers 15 residues. V was cut by 4 bases and J by 0 bases, with 11 bases left in between. The DNA of the CDR3 is TGTGCCAGCAGCCTGGTGGGCACAAGCACAGATACGCAGTATTTT. Encoded protein: CASSLVGTSTDTQYF.

This sequence joins TRBV11-3 and TRBJ2-7; 10 bases fit TRBD1. The junction had 11 bases not matched to a gene; V was cut back by 5 bases and J by 7 bases. The CDR3 contains 15 residues. Germline V lookup: CDR1 SGHNT, CDR2 YENEEA. The CDR3 loop is CASSKGTGDLGEQYF. Here the CDR3 DNA reads TGTGCCAGCAGCAAAGGGACAGGGGACTTGGGTGAGCAGTACTTC.

The V and J genes are TRBV5-1 and TRBJ1-1; no clear D. Deletions cut 4 bases from V and 5 bases from J, with 15 bases between. Germline CDR1 reads SGHRS; CDR2 reads YFSETQ. The CDR3 contains 14 residues. The CDR3 region is CASSQEDGMTEAFF. The CDR3 nucleotides are TGCGCCAGCAGCCAAGAGGACGGGATGACTGAAGCTTTCTTT.